A single sample is the source of the 27 T cell receptor beta chains below, sequenced in a study of CD8 T cells in Susac syndrome. Random hexamers were used to reverse transcribe the RNA input (about 0.45 to 1 ug). TCRdb redid the calling of the immunoSEQ multiplex PCR reads with MiXCR, one entry per CDR3 protein. The sample includes 230,000 or so distinct CDR3 sequences, 95% seen only once; the top ten take 0.075% to 0.095%. Sequencing used CD4+ T cells from PBMCs. Receptors were obtained from a human donor with multiple sclerosis.

The chain recombines TRBV5-1 with TRBJ2-1, with 10 bases fitting TRBD2. The CDR3 spans 17 residues. V was pared by 2 bases and J by 0 bases, with 5 bases of the junction left unmatched. Germline V gene sequence: CDR1 SGHRS, CDR2 YFSETQ. CDR3 bases: TGCGCCAGCAGCTTCGGACTAGCGGCTAGCTCCTACAATGAGCAGTTCTTC. Translated: CASSFGLAASSYNEQFF.

This clonotype was detected only once. This chain uses TRBV29-1 with TRBJ2-7; TRBD1 is a possible D gene (5 bases). Germline lookup yields CDR1 SQVTM and CDR2 ANQGSEA. There are 12 residues in the CDR3. V was clipped by 5 bases and J by 3 bases, with 11 bases between them. Here the CDR3 DNA reads TGCAGCGTTAGGGGTCCTGTCTACGAGCAGTACTTC. It translates to CSVRGPVYEQYF.

The CDR3 here is CATSRRPGTGSYNSPLHF. The CDR3 DNA reads as TGTGCCACCAGCAGAAGACCCGGGACAGGGAGCTATAATTCACCCCTCCACTTT. V usage is TRBV15 and J usage is TRBJ1-6; 9 nucleotides line up with TRBD1. CDR3 length: 18 amino acids. V lost 2 bases to trimming and J lost 3 bases; unmatched junction nucleotides: 8. Germline CDR1 is LNHNV and CDR2 is YYDKDF (reference sequence).

This rearrangement joins TRBV20-1 to TRBJ2-3, with D possibly matching TRBD1 (5 bases). CDR1 and CDR2 (germline): DFQATT, SNEGSKA (reference sequence). The CDR3 sequence is 12 residues long. V lost 6 bases to trimming and J lost 7 bases, with 14 bases between them. The CDR3 loop reads CSARDISNTQYF. In DNA, the CDR3 is TGCAGTGCCAGGGATATCTCGAATACGCAGTATTTT.

The chain joins TRBV20-1 to TRBJ2-1, with TRBD1 matching 8 bases. The CDR3 spans 14 residues. With 0 bases clipped from V and 9 bases from J, the junction kept 7 bases outside the gene matches. The V gene's germline CDR1 is DFQATT and CDR2 SNEGSKA (reference sequence). Here the CDR3 reads CSARDGDRLAEQFF. The CDR3 DNA reads as TGCAGTGCTAGAGATGGGGACAGGCTCGCTGAGCAGTTCTTC.

In regard to this clonotype: The junction departs from germline at one end; a sequencing error may be responsible. V and J are TRBV5-1 and TRBJ1-1; D is undetermined. Germline loops: CDR1 SGHRS, CDR2 YFSETQ. CDR3 length equals 13 residues. The CDR3 region has the DNA TGTGCCAGCAGCTTAGCTGGGAACACTGAAGCTTTCTTT. This encodes CASSLAGNTEAFF.

The chain combines TRBV9 with TRBJ2-3; D remains ambiguous. The CDR3 has 13 residues. Trimming took 3 bases from V and 6 from J, leaving 11 bases between them. Germline V gene data show CDR1 as SGDLS and CDR2 as YYNGEE. CDR3 region: CASSGTRADTQYF. CDR3 nucleotides: TGTGCCAGCAGCGGAACAAGGGCGGATACGCAGTATTTT. Full variable domain (rest looked up from reference TRBV9 and TRBJ2-3): DSGVTQTPKHLITATGQRVTLRCSPRSGDLSVYWYQQSLDQGLQFLIQYYNGEERAKGNILERFSAQQFPDLHSELNLSSLELGDSALYFCASSGTRADTQYFGPGTRLTVL.

V gene TRBV27 combines with J gene TRBJ2-3; a possible D gene is TRBD1 (5 bases). Germline-derived CDR1 and CDR2 are MNHEY and SMNVEV (reference sequence). V gave up 6 bases and J gave up 4 bases, with 20 bases separating them. This CDR3 contains 16 residues. Here the CDR3 DNA reads TGTGCCAGCAGCCCCTGGGTAGTGGCAGGGTCAGATACGCAGTATTTT. Its protein product is CASSPWVVAGSDTQYF.

A single count supports this clonotype. V and J are TRBV9 and TRBJ1-6, with a possible D match to TRBD1 (6 bases). The CDR3 runs 14 residues. The germline gives CDR1 SGDLS, CDR2 YYNGEE. Trimming left V 0 bases short and J 13 bases short, with 14 bases between. CDR3 residues: CASSVVGTDSPLHF. The CDR3 DNA reads as TGTGCCAGCAGCGTAGTTGGGACGGACAGTCCCCTCCACTTT.

The J gene is TRBJ2-3, the V gene TRBV6-1; D is possibly TRBD1 or TRBD2 (5 bases each). The CDR3 runs 13 residues. From germline, CDR1 is MNHNS and CDR2 SASEGT. V lost 8 bases, J lost 4 bases, and 13 bases lay in between. The CDR3 protein is CASVWDGPDTQYF. For the CDR3, the DNA is TGTGCCAGCGTTTGGGACGGGCCAGATACGCAGTATTTT.

CDR3 sequence: CASRTGPNYGYTF. The CDR3 bases are TGTGCCAGCAGAACAGGACCTAACTATGGCTACACCTTC. The chain is built from TRBV28 and TRBJ1-2; D may be TRBD1 (5 bases). The germline gives CDR1 MDHEN, CDR2 SYDVKM. Deletions cut 6 bases from V and 0 bases from J, with 8 bases between. The CDR3 consists of 13 residues.

This clonotype was picked up one time. The genes are TRBV3-1 and TRBJ1-5; D gene ambiguous. Germline V gives CDR1 LGHDT, CDR2 YNNKEL (reference sequence). CDR3 length: 14 amino acids. V lost 1 base, J lost 2 bases, and 6 bases lay in between. The CDR3 loop reads CASSQGGRNQPQHF. CDR3 nucleotides: TGTGCCAGCAGCCAAGGAGGGCGCAATCAGCCCCAGCATTTT.

This clonotype was seen a single time. The V call is TRBV28, the J call TRBJ2-7; D perhaps matches TRBD1 (6 bases). CDR1 is MDHEN and CDR2 is SYDVKM in the germline V gene. The length of the CDR3 is 12 residues. Trimming shortened V by 7 bases and J by 3 bases, and 10 bases separated the two germline ends. The CDR3 DNA follows: TGTGCCAGCAAACAGGGCCTCTACGAGCAGTACTTC. It codes for CASKQGLYEQYF. The full variable domain, completed using reference TRBV28 and TRBJ2-7, is DVKVTQSSRYLVKRTGEKVFLECVQDMDHENMFWYRQDPGLGLRLIYFSYDVKMKEKGDIPEGYSVSREKKERFSLILESASTNQTSMYLCASKQGLYEQYFGPGTRLTVT.

This rearrangement joins TRBV30 to TRBJ1-2; maybe TRBD1 (6 bases). V was cut by 1 base and J by 4 bases, with 16 bases left in between. This CDR3 has 15 amino acids. CDR1 and CDR2 (germline): GTSNPN, SVGIG (reference sequence). CDR3 amino acids: CAWSGAGEPLYGYTF. In DNA form, the CDR3 reads TGTGCCTGGAGTGGTGCAGGGGAACCCCTCTATGGCTACACCTTC.

The sample holds a few counts of this clonotype. This chain uses TRBV4-1 with TRBJ1-2, with D possibly TRBD1 on 5 matching bases. The germline V gene has CDR1 MGHRA and CDR2 YSYEKL. This CDR3 comprises 13 residues. V gave up 1 base and J gave up 6 bases, with 9 bases separating them. Here the CDR3 reads CASSQVPQDGYTF. The CDR3 DNA reads TGCGCCAGCAGCCAAGTCCCACAGGATGGCTACACCTTC.

The chain combines TRBV5-5 with TRBJ2-1; perhaps TRBD2 as D (5 bases). This CDR3 spans 16 amino acids. The germline V and J ends were trimmed by 4 bases and 2 bases, with 16 bases remaining between them. CDR1 is SGHKS and CDR2 is YYEKEE in the germline V gene (reference sequence). The CDR3 here is CASSRALVGPYNEQFF. CDR3 nucleotide sequence: TGTGCCAGCAGCCGGGCACTAGTGGGTCCCTACAATGAGCAGTTCTTC.

The chain recombines TRBV12-5 with TRBJ2-3, with D unresolved. CDR1 is LGHNT and CDR2 is FRNRAP in the germline V gene. The V end was cut by 2 bases, the J end by 6 bases, with 12 bases between. This CDR3 contains 14 residues. CDR3 region: CASGLSAGWDTQYF. DNA for the CDR3: TGTGCTAGTGGTTTGTCAGCAGGTTGGGATACGCAGTATTTT.

The rearrangement links TRBV30 to TRBJ2-1; 13 bases agree with TRBD2. This CDR3 has 15 amino acids. V shed 2 bases and J 14 bases; nucleotides not matched to a gene: 12. Germline V CDR1 and CDR2: GTSNPN, SVGIG (reference sequence). The CDR3 DNA is TGTGCCTGGAGTCCAACTAGCGGGAGGGCCCAGAACAAGTTCTTC. As protein: CAWSPTSGRAQNKFF.

V is TRBV20-1 and J is TRBJ2-1; D may match TRBD1 or TRBD2 (5 bases each). V was cut by 0 bases and J by 9 bases, with 12 bases left in between. This CDR3 spans 13 amino acids. Germline V lookup: CDR1 DFQATT, CDR2 SNEGSKA (reference sequence). DNA for the CDR3: TGCAGTGCTAGAGATGGGGGTCGGAGTGAGCAGTTCTTC. It codes for CSARDGGRSEQFF.

The chain combines TRBV27 with TRBJ2-3; TRBD2 aligns across 7 bases. The CDR3 spans 15 residues. V lost 2 bases, J lost 8 bases, and 10 bases stayed unmatched. Germline V lookup: CDR1 MNHEY, CDR2 SMNVEV (reference sequence). CDR3 nucleotides: TGTGCCAGCAGTTTAGCGGGAGAGCCCAGCGGTACGCAGTATTTT. Encoded protein: CASSLAGEPSGTQYF.

This clonotype was recorded a few times. The J gene is TRBJ1-1, the V gene TRBV7-3; no firm D call. Trimming left V 2 bases short and J 1 base short, with 5 bases between. The CDR3 is 13 residues long. The germline V gene encodes CDR1 SGHTA and CDR2 FQGTGA. The DNA for the CDR3 is TGTGCCAGCAGCTTACAGGAGAACACTGAAGCTTTCTTT. This translates into CASSLQENTEAFF.

V and J are TRBV6-5 and TRBJ2-6; 8 bases align to TRBD1. The CDR3 contains 16 residues. Unmatched junction bases numbered 3, after V lost 2 bases and J lost 3 bases. Looked up from germline, CDR1 is MNHEY and CDR2 is SVGAGI. The CDR3 here is CASSYGQGSGANVLTF. The DNA for the CDR3 is TGTGCCAGCAGTTACGGACAGGGCAGTGGGGCCAACGTCCTGACTTTC.

A single count supports this clonotype. V usage is TRBV20-1 and J usage is TRBJ2-3, with 12 nucleotides matching TRBD2. The CDR3 is 15 amino acids. The junction had 3 bases not matched to a gene; V was cut back by 1 base and J by 4 bases. Germline V CDR1 and CDR2: DFQATT, SNEGSKA (reference sequence). The CDR3 nucleotides read TGCAGTGCTAGAGCGTCTAGCGGGAGGGCAGATACGCAGTATTTT. It is translated as CSARASSGRADTQYF.

CDR3: CASETSGRAFGQFF. CDR3 nucleotides: TGTGCCAGCGAGACTAGCGGGAGGGCCTTCGGTCAGTTCTTC. V is TRBV6-6 and J is TRBJ2-1, with TRBD2 matching 14 bases. After removal of 8 bases from V and 13 bases from J, the junction contained 10 bases not matched to a gene. This CDR3 is 14 amino acids long. Germline CDR1 MNHNY, CDR2 SVGAGI (reference sequence).

The sample holds one count of this clonotype. The chain uses TRBV30 and TRBJ2-7; 10 bases match TRBD1. The V segment lost 2 bases and the J segment 6 bases; nucleotides outside the gene matches: 4. The CDR3 runs to 13 residues. The germline V gene has CDR1 GTSNPN and CDR2 SVGIG (reference sequence). This CDR3 is CAWSKRTGGEQYF. The CDR3 DNA reads as TGTGCCTGGAGTAAAAGGACAGGGGGCGAGCAGTACTTC.

V and J are TRBV29-1 and TRBJ2-3; D unclear. The CDR3 covers 10 residues. The germline gives CDR1 SQVTM, CDR2 ANQGSEA. Trimming left V 3 bases short and J 5 bases short, with 3 bases between. The chain's CDR3 is CSVDVDTQYF. DNA of the CDR3: TGCAGCGTTGATGTAGATACGCAGTATTTT.

The J gene is TRBJ2-3, the V gene TRBV27; D possibly corresponds to TRBD2 (6 bases). This CDR3 region has 13 residues. V lost 6 bases, J lost 5 bases, and 12 bases lay in between. Looked up from germline, CDR1 is MNHEY and CDR2 is SMNVEV (reference sequence). CDR3 DNA sequence: TGTGCCAGCAGCGGACTAAACCAAGATACGCAGTATTTT. As protein: CASSGLNQDTQYF.